This TCR beta chain was identified during a study of blood T cells in healthy people across ages. Points from the study as a whole: PBMCs were not sorted, which prevented a conclusive comparison of naive versus antigen-experienced cells.

In regard to this clonotype: Its antigen remains unidentified.

Primers used in a second PCR of about 6 to 12 cycles were a sample-barcoded 5' primer and a J-beta primer mix. A template-switch adaptor with 12 random nucleotides tagged each cDNA molecule. TCRdb re-called the 5' RACE reads through MiXCR, storing one row per CDR3 protein. The data contain about 1.7 million distinct CDR3 sequences, 28% of them seen just once; the ten biggest clones take up around 7.7%. The V and J ends lost 3 bases and 11 bases, in that order; junction bases with no gene match: 6. The length of the CDR3 is 14 residues. The germline CDR1 and CDR2 sequences are SGHNT and YENEEA. This chain uses TRBV11-3 with TRBJ2-1, with TRBD2 matching 11 bases. This receptor was identified in a woman aged 25 to 45 in good health. Sequenced material: blood. CDR3 residues: CASSFLASGGKQFF. The CDR3 nucleotides are TGTGCCAGCAGCTTCCTGGCTAGCGGGGGGAAGCAGTTCTTC.